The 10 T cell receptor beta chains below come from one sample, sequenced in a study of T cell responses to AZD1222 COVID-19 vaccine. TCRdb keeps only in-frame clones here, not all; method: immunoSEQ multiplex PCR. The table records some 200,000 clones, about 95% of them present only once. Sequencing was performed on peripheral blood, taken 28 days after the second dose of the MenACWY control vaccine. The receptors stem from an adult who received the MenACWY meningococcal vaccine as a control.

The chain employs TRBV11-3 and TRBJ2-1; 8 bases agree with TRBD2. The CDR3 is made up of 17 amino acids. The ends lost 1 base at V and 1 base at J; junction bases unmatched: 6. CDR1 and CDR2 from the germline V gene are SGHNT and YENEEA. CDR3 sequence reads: CASSLGSTSGSYNEQFF. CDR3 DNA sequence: TGTGCCAGCAGCTTAGGGTCCACTAGCGGTTCCTACAATGAGCAGTTCTTC.

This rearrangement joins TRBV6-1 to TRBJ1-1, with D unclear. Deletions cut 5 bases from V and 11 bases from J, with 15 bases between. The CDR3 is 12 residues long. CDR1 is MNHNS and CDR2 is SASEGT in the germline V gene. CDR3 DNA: TGTGCCAGCAGTTTTTCTAACGATCCGGCTTTCTTT. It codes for CASSFSNDPAFF.

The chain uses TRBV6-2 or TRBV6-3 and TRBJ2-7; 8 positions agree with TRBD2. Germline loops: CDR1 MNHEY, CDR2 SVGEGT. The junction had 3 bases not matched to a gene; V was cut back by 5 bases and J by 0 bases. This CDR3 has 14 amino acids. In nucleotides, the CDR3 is TGTGCCAGCAGTACGGGAGGGAGCTCCTACGAGCAGTACTTC. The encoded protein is CASSTGGSSYEQYF.

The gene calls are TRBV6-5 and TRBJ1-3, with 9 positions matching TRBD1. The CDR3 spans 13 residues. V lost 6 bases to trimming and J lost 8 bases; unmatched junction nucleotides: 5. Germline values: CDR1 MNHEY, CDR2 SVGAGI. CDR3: CASSQGQGYTIYF. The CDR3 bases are TGTGCCAGCAGCCAGGGACAGGGATACACCATATATTTT.

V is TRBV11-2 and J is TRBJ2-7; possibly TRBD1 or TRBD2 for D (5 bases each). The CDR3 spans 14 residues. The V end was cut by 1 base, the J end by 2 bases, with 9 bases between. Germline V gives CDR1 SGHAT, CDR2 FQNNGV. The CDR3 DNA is TGTGCCAGCAGCTTAGTTGGGACGCCCTACGAGCAGTACTTC. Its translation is CASSLVGTPYEQYF.

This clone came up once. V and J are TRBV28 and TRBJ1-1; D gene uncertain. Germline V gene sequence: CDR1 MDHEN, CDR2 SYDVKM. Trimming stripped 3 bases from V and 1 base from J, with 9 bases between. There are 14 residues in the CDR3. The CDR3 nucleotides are TGTGCCAGCAGTTTGACGGGAGAGAACACTGAAGCTTTCTTT. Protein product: CASSLTGENTEAFF.

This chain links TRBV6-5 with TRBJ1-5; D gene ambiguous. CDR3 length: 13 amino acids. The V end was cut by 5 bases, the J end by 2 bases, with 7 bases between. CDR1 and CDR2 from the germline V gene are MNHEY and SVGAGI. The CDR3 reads CASSLTGNQPQHF. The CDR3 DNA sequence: TGTGCCAGCAGTCTGACGGGCAATCAGCCCCAGCATTTT.

CDR3 protein: CASSSQNMNTEAFF. The CDR3 region has the DNA TGTGCCAGCAGTTCCCAGAACATGAACACTGAAGCTTTCTTT. The chain has TRBV28 and TRBJ1-1; D call uncertain. The CDR3 extends over 14 amino acids. Trimming left V 4 bases short and J 0 bases short, with 9 bases between. Germline assignment: CDR1 MDHEN and CDR2 SYDVKM.

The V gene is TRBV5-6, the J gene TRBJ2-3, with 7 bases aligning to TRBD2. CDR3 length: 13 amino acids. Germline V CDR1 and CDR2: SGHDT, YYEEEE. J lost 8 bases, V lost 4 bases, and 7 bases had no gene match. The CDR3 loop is CASSSGVELTQYF. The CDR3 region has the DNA TGTGCCAGCAGCAGCGGGGTTGAACTTACGCAGTATTTT. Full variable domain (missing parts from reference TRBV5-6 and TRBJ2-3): DAGVTQSPTHLIKTRGQQVTLRCSPKSGHDTVSWYQQALGQGPQFIFQYYEEEERQRGNFPDRFSGHQFPNYSSELNVNALLLGDSALYLCASSSGVELTQYFGPGTRLTVL.

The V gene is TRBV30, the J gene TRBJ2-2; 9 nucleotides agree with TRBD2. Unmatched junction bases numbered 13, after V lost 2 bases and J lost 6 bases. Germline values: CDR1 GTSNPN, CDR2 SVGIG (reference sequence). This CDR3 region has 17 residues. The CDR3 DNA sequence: TGTGCCTGGAGTACCCAGACTAGCGGAGCGCATCCCGGGGAGCTGTTTTTT. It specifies CAWSTQTSGAHPGELFF.